The present T cell receptor beta chain was sequenced within a study of CXCR3-negative and CXCR3-positive naive CD8 T cells. Study-wide results and limits: Whereas both naive subsets had comparably high diversity, memory CD8+ cells had much lower diversity. TRB CDR3 properties served as the basis for inferring TCR strength, and surface CD5 was comparable between naive subsets.

Definition of naive CD8+ T cells rested on a CD45RO-CCR7+CD27+CD95- profile. There are 14 residues in the CDR3. The germline V gene has CDR1 SGHTA and CDR2 FQGTGA. Turning to this clonotype: Its antigen remains unidentified.

Via 5' RACE with UMI labels, TRB cDNA libraries were prepared. TCRdb re-called the 5' RACE reads and gives one entry per CDR3 protein, without DNA. Its clone listing holds about 130,000 distinct CDR3 sequences. This receptor was identified in a human donor in good health. Some clones in this sample may be carry-over from other donors' samples. The rearrangement joins TRBV7-3 to TRBJ2-1; TCRdb's assignment of TRBD2 cannot be checked, as there is no DNA. Sequencing used naive CXCR3- CD8+ T cells from blood. The subset is: CD45RO-CCR7+CD27+CD95- naive CD8+ T cells lacking CXCR3 (TNR3-). CDR3: CASSLGLAPHEQFF.